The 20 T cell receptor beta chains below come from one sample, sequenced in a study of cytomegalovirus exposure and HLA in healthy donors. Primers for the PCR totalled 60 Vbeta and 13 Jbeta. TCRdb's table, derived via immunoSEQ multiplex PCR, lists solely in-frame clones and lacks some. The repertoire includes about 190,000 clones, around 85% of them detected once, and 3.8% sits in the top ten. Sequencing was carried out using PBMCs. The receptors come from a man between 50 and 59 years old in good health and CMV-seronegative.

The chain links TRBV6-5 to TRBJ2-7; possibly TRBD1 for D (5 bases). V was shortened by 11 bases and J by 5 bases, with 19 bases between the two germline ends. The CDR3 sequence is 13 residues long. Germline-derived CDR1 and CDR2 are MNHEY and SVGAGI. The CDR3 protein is CASRVLQGHEQYF. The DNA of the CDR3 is TGTGCCTCCAGGGTCCTCCAGGGCCACGAGCAGTACTTC.

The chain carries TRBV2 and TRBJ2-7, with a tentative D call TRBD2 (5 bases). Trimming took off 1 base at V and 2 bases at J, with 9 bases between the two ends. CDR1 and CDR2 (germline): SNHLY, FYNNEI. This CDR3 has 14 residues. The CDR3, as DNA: TGTGCCAGCAGTGAAGGGGGAGTTCCCTACGAGCAGTACTTC. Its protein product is CASSEGGVPYEQYF.

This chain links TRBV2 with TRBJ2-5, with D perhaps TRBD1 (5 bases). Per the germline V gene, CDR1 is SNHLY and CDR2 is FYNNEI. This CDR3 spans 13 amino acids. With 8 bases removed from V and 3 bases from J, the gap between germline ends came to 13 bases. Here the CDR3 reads CASRPDSKETQYF. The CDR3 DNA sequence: TGTGCCAGCCGACCCGACAGTAAAGAGACCCAGTACTTC. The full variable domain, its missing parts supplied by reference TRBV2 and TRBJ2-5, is EPEVTQTPSHQVTQMGQEVILRCVPISNHLYFYWYRQILGQKVEFLVSFYNNEISEKSEIFDDQFSVERPDGSNFTLKIRSTKLEDSAMYFCASRPDSKETQYFGPGTRLLVL.

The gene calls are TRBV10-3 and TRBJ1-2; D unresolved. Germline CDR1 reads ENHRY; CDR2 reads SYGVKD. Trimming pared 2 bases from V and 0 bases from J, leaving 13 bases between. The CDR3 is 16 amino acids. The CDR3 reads CAISEHQVQANYGYTF. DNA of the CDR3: TGTGCCATCAGTGAGCATCAGGTACAAGCTAACTATGGCTACACCTTC.

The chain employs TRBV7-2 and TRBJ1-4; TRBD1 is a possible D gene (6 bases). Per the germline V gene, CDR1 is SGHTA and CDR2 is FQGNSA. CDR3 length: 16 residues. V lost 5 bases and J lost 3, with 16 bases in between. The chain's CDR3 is CASSPPGGGPNEKLFF. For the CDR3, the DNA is TGTGCCAGCAGCCCACCGGGGGGGGGCCCTAATGAAAAACTGTTTTTT.

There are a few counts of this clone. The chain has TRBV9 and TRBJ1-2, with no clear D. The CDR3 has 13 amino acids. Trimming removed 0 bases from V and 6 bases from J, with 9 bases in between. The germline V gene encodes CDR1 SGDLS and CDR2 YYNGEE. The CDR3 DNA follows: TGTGCCAGCAGCGTAGATGGGAGGAATGGCTACACCTTC. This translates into CASSVDGRNGYTF.

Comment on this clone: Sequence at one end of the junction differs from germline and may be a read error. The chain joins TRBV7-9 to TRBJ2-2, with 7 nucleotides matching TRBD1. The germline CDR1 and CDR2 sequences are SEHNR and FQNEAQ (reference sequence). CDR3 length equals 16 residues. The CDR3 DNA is TGTTCCAGCAGCTTTGGGACAGCGTTCTCCACCGGGGAGCTGTTTTTT. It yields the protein CSSSFGTAFSTGELFF.

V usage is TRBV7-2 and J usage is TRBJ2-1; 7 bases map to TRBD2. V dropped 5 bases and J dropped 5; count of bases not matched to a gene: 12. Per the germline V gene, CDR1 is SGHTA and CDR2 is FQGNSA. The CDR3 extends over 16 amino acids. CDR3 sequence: CASSGGGPHLHNEQFF. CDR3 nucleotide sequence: TGTGCCAGCAGCGGGGGGGGTCCCCACCTTCACAATGAGCAGTTCTTC.

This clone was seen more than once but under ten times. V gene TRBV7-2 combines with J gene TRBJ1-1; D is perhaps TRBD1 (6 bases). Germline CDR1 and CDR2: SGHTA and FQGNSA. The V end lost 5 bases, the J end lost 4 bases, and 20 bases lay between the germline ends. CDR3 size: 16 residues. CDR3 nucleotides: TGTGCCAGCAGCCCCTACGCCAGGGGTGGAGGCACTGAAGCTTTCTTT. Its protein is CASSPYARGGGTEAFF.

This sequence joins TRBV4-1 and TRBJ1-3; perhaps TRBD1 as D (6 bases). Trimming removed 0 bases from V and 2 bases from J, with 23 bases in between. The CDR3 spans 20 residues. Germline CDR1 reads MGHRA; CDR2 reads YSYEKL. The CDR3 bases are TGCGCCAGCAGCCAAGAAACAGGGTCGTCGTATCGGGCAACTGGAAACACCATATATTTT. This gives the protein CASSQETGSSYRATGNTIYF.

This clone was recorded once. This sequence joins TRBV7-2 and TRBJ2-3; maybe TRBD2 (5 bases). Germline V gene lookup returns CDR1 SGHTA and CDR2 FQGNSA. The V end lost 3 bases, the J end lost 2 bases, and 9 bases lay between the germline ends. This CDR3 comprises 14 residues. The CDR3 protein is CASSFRGATDTQYF. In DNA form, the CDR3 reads TGTGCCAGCAGCTTCCGGGGAGCCACAGATACGCAGTATTTT.

The CDR3 spells CSVTRRGPTDTQYF. CDR3 nucleotides: TGCAGCGTGACCCGGCGGGGGCCTACAGATACGCAGTATTTT. The chain joins TRBV29-1 to TRBJ2-3; a possible D gene is TRBD2 (7 bases). The CDR3 has 14 amino acids. V was shortened by 6 bases and J by 3 bases, with 16 bases between the two germline ends. CDR1 and CDR2 from the germline V gene are SQVTM and ANQGSEA.

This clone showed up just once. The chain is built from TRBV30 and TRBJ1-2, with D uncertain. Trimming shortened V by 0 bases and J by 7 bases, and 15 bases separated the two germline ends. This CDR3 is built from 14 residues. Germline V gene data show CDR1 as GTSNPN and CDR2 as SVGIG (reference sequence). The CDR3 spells CAWSVRAVGSGYTF. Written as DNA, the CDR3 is TGTGCCTGGAGTGTACGGGCCGTTGGGAGTGGCTACACCTTC.

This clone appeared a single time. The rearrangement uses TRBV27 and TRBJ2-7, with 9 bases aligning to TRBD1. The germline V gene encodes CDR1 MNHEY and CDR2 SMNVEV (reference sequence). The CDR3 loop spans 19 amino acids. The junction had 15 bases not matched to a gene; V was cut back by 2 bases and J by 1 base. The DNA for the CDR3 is TGTGCCAGCAGTTTAAGGCGGACAGGGGTGGGGGCTCCTTCCTACGAGCAGTACTTC. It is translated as CASSLRRTGVGAPSYEQYF.

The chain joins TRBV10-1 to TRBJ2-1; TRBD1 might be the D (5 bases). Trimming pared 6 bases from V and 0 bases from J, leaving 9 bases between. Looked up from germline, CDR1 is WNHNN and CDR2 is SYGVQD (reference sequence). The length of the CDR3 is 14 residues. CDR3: CASSPRGSYNEQFF. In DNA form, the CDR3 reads TGCGCCAGCAGCCCAAGGGGCTCCTACAATGAGCAGTTCTTC.

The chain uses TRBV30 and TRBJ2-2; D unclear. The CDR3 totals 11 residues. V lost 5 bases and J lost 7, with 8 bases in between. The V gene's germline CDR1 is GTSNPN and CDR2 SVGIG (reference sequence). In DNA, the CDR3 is TGTGCCTGGTCAGGTGGCGGGGAGCTGTTTTTT. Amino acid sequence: CAWSGGGELFF.

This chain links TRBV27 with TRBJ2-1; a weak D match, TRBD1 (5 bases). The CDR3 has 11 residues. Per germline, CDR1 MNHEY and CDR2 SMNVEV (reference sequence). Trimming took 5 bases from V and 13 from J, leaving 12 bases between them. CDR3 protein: CASSHLGVQFF. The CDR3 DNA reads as TGTGCCAGCAGTCACCTAGGGGTACAGTTCTTC.

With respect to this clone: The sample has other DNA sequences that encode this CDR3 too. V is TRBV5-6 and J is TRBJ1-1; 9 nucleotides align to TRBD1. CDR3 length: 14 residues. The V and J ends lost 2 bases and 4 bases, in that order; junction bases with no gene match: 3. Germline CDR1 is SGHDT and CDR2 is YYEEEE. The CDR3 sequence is CASSFGTGTTEAFF. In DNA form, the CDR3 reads TGTGCCAGCAGCTTCGGGACAGGGACCACTGAAGCTTTCTTT. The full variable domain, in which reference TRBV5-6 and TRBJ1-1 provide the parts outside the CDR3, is DAGVTQSPTHLIKTRGQQVTLRCSPKSGHDTVSWYQQALGQGPQFIFQYYEEEERQRGNFPDRFSGHQFPNYSSELNVNALLLGDSALYLCASSFGTGTTEAFFGQGTRLTVV.

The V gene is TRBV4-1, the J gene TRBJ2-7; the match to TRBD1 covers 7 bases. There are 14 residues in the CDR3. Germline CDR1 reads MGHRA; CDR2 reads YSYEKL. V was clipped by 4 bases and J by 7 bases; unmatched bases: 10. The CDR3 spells CASSPGQTSWEQYF. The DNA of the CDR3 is TGCGCCAGCAGCCCGGGACAGACCTCTTGGGAGCAGTACTTC.

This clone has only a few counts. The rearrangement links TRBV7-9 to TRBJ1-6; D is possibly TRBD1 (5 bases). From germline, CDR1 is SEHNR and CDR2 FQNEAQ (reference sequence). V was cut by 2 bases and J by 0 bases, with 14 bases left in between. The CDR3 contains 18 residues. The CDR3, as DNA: TGTGCCAGCAGCTTACCTTCGGGGGAGGACTCCTATAATTCACCCCTCCACTTT. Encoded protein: CASSLPSGEDSYNSPLHF. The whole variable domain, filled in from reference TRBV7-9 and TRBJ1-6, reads DTGVSQNPRHKITKRGQNVTFRCDPISEHNRLYWYRQTLGQGPEFLTYFQNEAQLEKSRLLSDRFSAERPKGSFSTLEIQRTEQGDSAMYLCASSLPSGEDSYNSPLHFGNGTRLTVT.